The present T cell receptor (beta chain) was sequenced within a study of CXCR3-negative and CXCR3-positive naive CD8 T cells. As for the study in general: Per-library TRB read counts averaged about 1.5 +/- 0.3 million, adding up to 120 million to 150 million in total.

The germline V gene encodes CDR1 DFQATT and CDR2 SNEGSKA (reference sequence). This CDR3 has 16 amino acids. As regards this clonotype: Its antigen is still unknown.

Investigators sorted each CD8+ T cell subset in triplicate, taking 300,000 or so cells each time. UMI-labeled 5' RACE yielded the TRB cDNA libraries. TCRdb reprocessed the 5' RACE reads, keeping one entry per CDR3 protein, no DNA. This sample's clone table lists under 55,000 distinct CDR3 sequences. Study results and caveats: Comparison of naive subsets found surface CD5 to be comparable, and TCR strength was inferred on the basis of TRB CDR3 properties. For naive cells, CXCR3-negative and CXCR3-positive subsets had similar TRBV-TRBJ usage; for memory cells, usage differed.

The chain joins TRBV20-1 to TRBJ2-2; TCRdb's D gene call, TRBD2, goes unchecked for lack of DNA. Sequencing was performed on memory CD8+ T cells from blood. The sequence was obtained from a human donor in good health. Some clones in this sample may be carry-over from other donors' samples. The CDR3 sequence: CSARDVSSGPTGELFF.